These 27 T cell receptor beta chains came from one sample sequenced in a study of blood T cell repertoires in COVID-19. The repertoire was sequenced with immunoSEQ multiplex PCR; TCRdb's copy has only in-frame clones and lacks some. Of some 130,000 clones detected, around 84% appear once; the ten largest clones hold around 2.4%. The sequencing input was PBMCs or T cells enriched from blood (not recorded which). The receptor source for this set is a man between 35 and 55 years old with acute COVID-19.

The chain combines TRBV23-1 with TRBJ2-7; 7 bases fit TRBD1. TRBV23-1 is designated an ORF whose function remains uncertain. The CDR3 spans 13 residues. The V and J ends lost 3 bases and 5 bases, in that order; junction bases with no gene match: 4. The CDR3, as DNA: TGCGCCAGCAGTCAGCCGACAGGGCACGAGCAGTACTTC. This gives the protein CASSQPTGHEQYF.

V usage is TRBV18 and J usage is TRBJ2-1; 10 nucleotides agree with TRBD2. Germline V lookup: CDR1 KGHSH, CDR2 LQKENI. The V and J ends lost 3 bases and 2 bases, in that order; junction bases with no gene match: 7. This CDR3 region has 17 residues. CDR3 in DNA: TGTGCCAGCTCACCCCCCAGGACTAGCGGAACCTACAATGAGCAGTTCTTC. Protein sequence: CASSPPRTSGTYNEQFF.

The rearrangement joins TRBV5-1 to TRBJ1-6, with a weak D call TRBD1 (5 bases). The germline gives CDR1 SGHRS, CDR2 YFSETQ. Deletions cut 7 bases from V and 2 bases from J, with 13 bases between. This CDR3 region has 15 residues. Here the CDR3 DNA reads TGCGCCAGCTGTTCGGAGGGGCCCTATAATTCACCCCTCCACTTT. It translates to CASCSEGPYNSPLHF.

The V and J genes are TRBV11-3 and TRBJ2-5; TRBD2 aligns across 7 bases. V gave up 0 bases and J gave up 4 bases; unmatched junction bases: 5. Germline V gene lookup returns CDR1 SGHNT and CDR2 YENEEA. CDR3 length: 15 residues. In DNA form, the CDR3 reads TGTGCCAGCAGCTTAGACGGCGAGCGGGGAGAGACCCAGTACTTC. Translated: CASSLDGERGETQYF.

V usage is TRBV7-2 and J usage is TRBJ1-5; a possible D gene is TRBD1 (5 bases). Germline loops: CDR1 SGHTA, CDR2 FQGNSA. The CDR3 has 14 residues. Trimming pared 3 bases from V and 1 base from J, leaving 7 bases between. The CDR3 DNA follows: TGTGCCAGCAGCTTGACAGTGAGCAATCAGCCCCAGCATTTT. Residues: CASSLTVSNQPQHF. The whole variable domain, remainder taken from reference TRBV7-2 and TRBJ1-5, is GAGVSQSPSNKVTEKGKDVELRCDPISGHTALYWYRQSLGQGLEFLIYFQGNSAPDKSGLPSDRFSAERTGGSVSTLTIQRTQQEDSAVYLCASSLTVSNQPQHFGDGTRLSIL.

The V call is TRBV2, the J call TRBJ1-1; possible D gene TRBD1, 6 bases. V lost 4 bases, J lost 0 bases, and 18 bases lay in between. The CDR3 has 17 residues. Germline CDR1 SNHLY, CDR2 FYNNEI. The chain's CDR3 is CASSASKTGGVNTEAFF. The DNA of the CDR3 is TGTGCCAGCAGTGCCTCAAAGACAGGTGGCGTGAACACTGAAGCTTTCTTT.

This clone was observed a single time. The J gene is TRBJ2-5, the V gene TRBV5-1; D possibly corresponds to TRBD2 (6 bases). The germline V and J ends were trimmed by 0 bases and 5 bases, with 14 bases remaining between them. The CDR3 runs 15 residues. Germline V gives CDR1 SGHRS, CDR2 YFSETQ. CDR3 protein: CASSLGTNRGETQYF. In nucleotides, the CDR3 is TGCGCCAGCAGCTTGGGTACTAACCGGGGGGAGACCCAGTACTTC.

The gene calls are TRBV28 and TRBJ2-7; 9 bases align to TRBD2. This CDR3 has 17 residues. J was trimmed by 7 bases and V by 6 bases; bases with no gene match: 19. The germline V gene encodes CDR1 MDHEN and CDR2 SYDVKM. The CDR3 loop reads CASRPVAAGAGGREQYF. In DNA, the CDR3 is TGTGCCAGCAGACCAGTGGCGGCCGGAGCGGGGGGTCGTGAGCAGTACTTC.

V is TRBV5-1 and J is TRBJ1-2; 9 bases line up with TRBD1. The germline gives CDR1 SGHRS, CDR2 YFSETQ. This CDR3 is built from 16 residues. Unmatched junction bases numbered 9, after V lost 4 bases and J lost 2 bases. CDR3 bases: TGCGCCAGCAGCGCCGGGACAGGGATTTACAACTATGGCTACACCTTC. Translating it yields CASSAGTGIYNYGYTF. Supplemented by reference TRBV5-1 and TRBJ1-2, the full variable domain reads KAGVTQTPRYLIKTRGQQVTLSCSPISGHRSVSWYQQTPGQGLQFLFEYFSETQRNKGNFPGRFSGRQFSNSRSEMNVSTLELGDSALYLCASSAGTGIYNYGYTFGSGTRLTVV.

This chain joins TRBV11-1 and TRBJ1-1; D is ambiguous. Germline CDR1 is SGHAT and CDR2 is FQDESV (reference sequence). Trimming removed 5 bases from V and 0 bases from J, with 10 bases in between. The CDR3 is 14 residues long. The CDR3 DNA reads TGTGCCAGCAGCCCAGAACCGTTGAACACTGAAGCTTTCTTT. Protein: CASSPEPLNTEAFF. Full variable domain (missing parts from reference TRBV11-1 and TRBJ1-1): EAEVAQSPRYKITEKSQAVAFWCDPISGHATLYWYRQILGQGPELLVQFQDESVVDDSQLPKDRFSAERLKGVDSTLKIQPAELGDSAMYLCASSPEPLNTEAFFGQGTRLTVV.

This chain links TRBV18 with TRBJ1-2, with 10 bases identical to TRBD1. The CDR3 consists of 14 residues. J gave up 6 bases and V 3 bases, and 4 bases lay outside the gene matches. The germline CDR1 and CDR2 sequences are KGHSH and LQKENI. This CDR3 is CASSPGTGADGYTF. The DNA of the CDR3 is TGTGCCAGCTCACCGGGGACAGGGGCGGATGGCTACACCTTC.

The J gene is TRBJ1-6, the V gene TRBV7-6, with TRBD1 identical over 7 bases. V was pared by 5 bases and J by 3 bases, with 4 bases of the junction left unmatched. There are 15 residues in the CDR3. Germline V gives CDR1 SGHVS, CDR2 FNYEAQ. The CDR3 is CASSPRDSYNSPLHF. CDR3 DNA sequence: TGTGCCAGCAGCCCCCGGGACAGCTATAATTCACCCCTCCACTTT.

The rearrangement links TRBV27 to TRBJ1-1, with D possibly matching TRBD1 (5 bases). CDR1 is MNHEY, CDR2 SMNVEV, per germline (reference sequence). Trimming took off 8 bases at V and 4 bases at J, with 14 bases between the two ends. The CDR3 loop spans 13 amino acids. CDR3 bases: TGTGCCAGCTGCGCAAGGGGTTGCACTGAAGCTTTCTTT. Protein: CASCARGCTEAFF.

The chain uses TRBV5-1 and TRBJ1-1; 9 bases map to TRBD1. Germline-derived CDR1 and CDR2 are SGHRS and YFSETQ. The CDR3 runs 15 residues. V shed 4 bases and J 5 bases; nucleotides not matched to a gene: 9. As DNA, the CDR3 is TGCGCCAGCAGCGTACAGGGGGCGCCTGAAACTGAAGCTTTCTTT. Protein: CASSVQGAPETEAFF.

The chain uses TRBV3-1 (or the pseudogene TRBV3-2) and TRBJ1-1; 7 bases agree with TRBD1. V trimming: 2 bases; J trimming: 5 bases; junction bases outside the gene matches: 2. From germline, CDR1 is LGHDT and CDR2 YNNKEL (reference sequence). The CDR3 sequence is 13 residues long. The CDR3 DNA is TGTGCCAGCAGCCAAACAGGGGCGACTGAAGCTTTCTTT. Translated, it gives CASSQTGATEAFF.

This sequence joins TRBV5-1 and TRBJ2-1; TRBD2 agrees at 9 bases. The V segment lost 4 bases and the J segment 9 bases; nucleotides outside the gene matches: 11. CDR3 size: 15 residues. Germline loops: CDR1 SGHRS, CDR2 YFSETQ. In nucleotides, the CDR3 is TGCGCCAGCAGCCTACCACTAGCGGGCGGGGGTGAGCAGTTCTTC. Protein product: CASSLPLAGGGEQFF.

The chain is built from TRBV7-2 and TRBJ2-1, with 12 nucleotides matching TRBD2. The CDR3 runs 13 residues. Trimming cost V 5 bases and J 9 bases; bases outside gene matches: 2. Germline V gene lookup returns CDR1 SGHTA and CDR2 FQGNSA. The CDR3 protein is CASSPSGRGEQFF. Written as DNA, the CDR3 is TGTGCCAGCAGCCCTAGCGGGAGGGGTGAGCAGTTCTTC.

The chain links TRBV7-6 to TRBJ1-1; 7 bases align to TRBD1. V gave up 5 bases and J gave up 7 bases; unmatched junction bases: 4. The CDR3 is 12 residues long. The V gene's germline CDR1 is SGHVS and CDR2 FNYEAQ. CDR3 loop: CASSVQGGEAFF. In DNA, the CDR3 is TGTGCCAGCAGCGTGCAGGGGGGTGAAGCTTTCTTT.

The chain uses TRBV7-9 and TRBJ2-3; 9 bases fit TRBD1. The V segment lost 1 base and the J segment 3 bases; nucleotides outside the gene matches: 5. Germline V gene data show CDR1 as SEHNR and CDR2 as FQNEAQ (reference sequence). This CDR3 is built from 16 residues. CDR3 in DNA: TGTGCCAGCAGCTTAGGGACAGGGGCAGGGACAGATACGCAGTATTTT. As protein: CASSLGTGAGTDTQYF.

This clone was picked up one time. This chain connects TRBV5-6 to TRBJ1-6; 11 positions match TRBD1. Per germline, CDR1 SGHDT and CDR2 YYEEEE. The CDR3 extends over 16 amino acids. V dropped 0 bases and J dropped 9; count of bases not matched to a gene: 5. The CDR3 sequence: CASSLVGGQGGSPLHF. CDR3 nucleotides: TGTGCCAGCAGCTTGGTCGGGGGACAGGGGGGTTCACCCCTCCACTTT.

The rearrangement uses TRBV5-1 and TRBJ1-2; 7 bases align to TRBD1. The CDR3 is 14 amino acids. Germline CDR1 and CDR2: SGHRS and YFSETQ. V was clipped by 7 bases and J by 8 bases; unmatched bases: 14. This CDR3 reads CASGGDNLRGGYTF. In DNA, the CDR3 is TGCGCCAGCGGCGGAGACAACCTCAGGGGGGGCTACACCTTC.

This clone appeared a single time. CDR3 nucleotides: TGTGCCAGCAGTGCTCCGGGACTAGCGGGAGTCGAGCAGTACTTC. Translation: CASSAPGLAGVEQYF. This chain links TRBV28 with TRBJ2-7; 14 positions match TRBD2. V was pared by 5 bases and J by 6 bases, with 6 bases of the junction left unmatched. Germline V gene sequence: CDR1 MDHEN, CDR2 SYDVKM. This CDR3 has 15 residues.

V usage is TRBV2 and J usage is TRBJ1-1, with no clear D. Trimming took off 4 bases at V and 0 bases at J, with 9 bases between the two ends. The CDR3 is 14 amino acids. Germline V CDR1 and CDR2: SNHLY, FYNNEI. In DNA, the CDR3 is TGTGCCAGCAGTGTACAAGTGGTGAACACTGAAGCTTTCTTT. Amino acids: CASSVQVVNTEAFF.

V and J are TRBV2 and TRBJ1-5, with D unresolved. Germline V gene sequence: CDR1 SNHLY, CDR2 FYNNEI. Trimming took 2 bases from V and 4 from J, leaving 6 bases between them. CDR3 length: 13 amino acids. The DNA for the CDR3 is TGTGCCAGCAGTGAACGCCTAAATCAGCCCCAGCATTTT. It is translated as CASSERLNQPQHF.

The gene calls are TRBV10-1 and TRBJ2-3; D ambiguous. Trimming removed 3 bases from V and 0 bases from J, with 7 bases in between. CDR1 WNHNN and CDR2 SYGVQD come from the germline V gene (reference sequence). The CDR3 is 14 amino acids. This CDR3 reads CASSDQDSTDTQYF. The DNA of the CDR3 is TGCGCCAGCAGTGATCAGGATAGCACAGATACGCAGTATTTT.

This chain joins TRBV6-5 and TRBJ2-7; the D gene is possibly TRBD2 (5 bases). V lost 7 bases and J lost 2, with 12 bases in between. Germline CDR1 and CDR2: MNHEY and SVGAGI. The CDR3 has 13 amino acids. The CDR3 nucleotides are TGTGCCAGCAAATGGAGCGGAACCTACGAGCAGTACTTC. Protein sequence: CASKWSGTYEQYF.

This chain uses TRBV11-2 with TRBJ2-7, with 7 bases lining up with TRBD1. V dropped 5 bases and J dropped 3; count of bases not matched to a gene: 1. CDR3 length: 12 amino acids. In germline, CDR1 is SGHAT, CDR2 FQNNGV. This chain's CDR3 is CASSRTGYEQYF. The CDR3 DNA is TGTGCCAGCAGCCGGACAGGCTACGAGCAGTACTTC.